Reported below is one T cell receptor beta chain. This clone was observed a few times. Its antigen is not yet known. There are no base qualities to consult, and no much larger clone falls within one base. Participants in the prospective study were enrolled through a virtual design, were aged roughly 18 to 100 years, and lived in 24 United States geographic areas. To assign participants to cohorts, the prospective study relied on clinical history that participants themselves reported in a screening survey and a study questionnaire. Each participant in the prospective study had whole blood, serum and a nasopharyngeal or oropharyngeal swab collected by mobile phlebotomists. Over a roughly two-month period, participants in the prospective study had the option of providing additional blood draws and questionnaires. Before DNA extraction, blood samples from the prospective study were shipped at room temperature or frozen.

TCRbeta CDR3 regions were amplified from genomic DNA using the immunoSEQ Assay, a bias-controlled multiplex PCR. As for the original processing: Within the assay, amplification of reference gene primers was used to estimate how many nucleated cells each sample contained. To quantify the absolute abundance of each unique TCRbeta CDR3 rearrangement, sequence reads were collapsed and filtered. For each sample, productive Simpson clonality was calculated by taking the square root of Simpson's diversity index across productive rearrangements. What TCRdb holds here is the immuneACCESS table cut down to in-frame rearrangements. Part of the clones is not present; checked against another copy, under half of the missing clones reflect an unresolved V gene, and the others are unexplained. V, J and clone size reflect that table, while D and trimming were determined from the DNA. The sample table records about 170,000 clones; roughly 87% of these occur just once. The ten largest clonotypes hold 1.2% of the sample.

The CDR3 goes from the cysteine to the phenylalanine over 14 residues. The sequence is cut down to CDR3 DNA, 42 bases in frame from base 1. V is shortened by 6 bases, J by 6 bases, and the region joining them spans 18 bases. In the germline V gene, CDR1 corresponds to SQVTM and CDR2 to ANQGSEA. The sample belongs to a study of blood T cell repertoires in COVID-19 (dated by TCRdb to between 2020 and 2021). General notes on the study: Collaborator samples came from the United States, Italy and Spain and covered acute and convalescent phases of COVID-19. The material from the prospective study consisted of cDNA or gDNA derived from T cells, B-cell-depleted T cells, or PBMCs. The dataset comprised deeply sampled blood TCRbeta repertoires from subjects exposed to, actively infected with, or recovered from COVID-19. The repertoires were released in a freely available public database meant as a resource for research on the immune response to SARS-CoV-2. The samples were drawn from two sources: the first 160 participants of the ongoing ImmuneRACE study, and 1,254 subjects contributed by 6 global collaborators. The sample metadata nearly always contained a de-identified subject ID, COVID-19 status, age in years and sex. Where available, HLA class I and class II types were taken from metadata supplied by the sample provider and were not determined by assay-based typing. What the study reported, not specific to this receptor: The quantity of clinical and demographic metadata differed by source and by participant and was supplied without curation.

Sequences were obtained from PBMCs or T cells enriched from blood (not recorded which). The sequence was collected from a human donor with acute COVID-19. The donor label of this sample is uncertain. This chain joins TRBV29-1 to TRBJ1-5, with no confident D gene call. The CDR3 here reads CSVLLGGRGQPQHF. The nucleotides read TGCAGCGTCCTGCTCGGAGGGCGGGGTCAGCCCCAGCATTTT.